What follows is one TCR beta chain and its context. A multiplex PCR was run with 60 Vbeta primers and 13 Jbeta primers. The table came from immunoSEQ multiplex PCR; TCRdb's copy has only in-frame clones and leaves some out. The sample holds approximately 160,000 clones, more than 65% seen once. The data originate from a study of cytomegalovirus exposure and HLA in healthy donors. Material: PBMCs. The sequence derives from a man aged 25 to 40 in good health and CMV-seropositive.

CDR3 in amino acids: CASYDSSSYNEQFF. The DNA for the CDR3 is TGCGCCAGCTACGACAGCAGCTCCTACAATGAGCAGTTCTTC. The chain couples TRBV5-1 to TRBJ2-1; perhaps TRBD1 as D (5 bases). Trimming shortened V by 7 bases and J by 0 bases, and 11 bases separated the two germline ends. The CDR3 is made up of 14 amino acids. Germline V CDR1 and CDR2: SGHRS, YFSETQ.